One and the same sample provided the 8 T cell receptor beta chains below, sequenced in a study of tumor-infiltrating lymphocytes in primary liver carcinoma. cDNA specific to TCR beta was made from 450 to 500 ng of total RNA, with a constant-region primer employed for priming. Employing slightly modified ARM-PCR, three nested multiplex PCR rounds were run, and these gave rise to the TCR beta libraries. The opening two PCR rounds, about 11 cycles each, paired TRBV1-TRBV30 forward primers with a C-beta reverse primer. TCRdb processed the multiplex PCR reads anew with MiXCR; each CDR3 protein has one entry. The table includes more than 150,000 distinct CDR3 sequences, roughly three fifths detected once. RNA isolated from unsorted whole blood supplied the blood RNA, with germline DNA also extracted. Sequenced material: peripheral blood. These receptors came from a man in his forties with primary liver carcinoma and hepatitis B virus infection.

The genes are TRBV5-1 and TRBJ2-5; D is possibly TRBD2 (6 bases). This CDR3 is built from 13 residues. Between the trimmed V and J ends, which lost 8 bases and 5 bases, there was a span of 16 bases. Germline CDR1 reads SGHRS; CDR2 reads YFSETQ. The CDR3 bases are TGCGCCAGTAACATGGCGGAGGGGGAGACCCAGTACTTC. Encoded protein: CASNMAEGETQYF.

As regards this clonotype: This may be a read error, as it is one base from a much larger clone. The rearrangement links TRBV11-2 to TRBJ1-4, with TRBD1 identical over 10 bases. There are 15 residues in the CDR3. Germline CDR1 reads SGHAT; CDR2 reads FQNNGV. Here the CDR3 reads CAGRQPGTGDEKLFF. The CDR3, as DNA: TGTGCCGGCAGACAACCCGGGACAGGGGATGAAAAACTGTTTTTT.

Many counts were recorded for this clonotype. V gene TRBV10-3 combines with J gene TRBJ1-1; D is undetermined. V dropped 3 bases and J dropped 0 bases, with 23 bases sitting between them. Germline CDR1 is ENHRY and CDR2 is SYGVKD. The length of the CDR3 is 19 residues. The CDR3 DNA is TGTGCCATCAGTGATCTTACTCTTACAGCAAGCTTCATGAACACTGAAGCTTTCTTT. Protein product: CAISDLTLTASFMNTEAFF.

CDR3 in DNA: TGTGCCAGCAGCTTCCGCCTTAATGAGTCCCAGCATTTT. It translates to CASSFRLNESQHF. The rearrangement uses TRBV7-9 and TRBJ1-5; D call uncertain. CDR3 length: 13 residues. Germline loops: CDR1 SEHNR, CDR2 FQNEAQ (reference sequence). The V end lost 3 bases, the J end lost 11 bases, and 14 bases lay between the germline ends. Full variable domain (rest looked up from reference TRBV7-9 and TRBJ1-5): DTGVSQNPRHKITKRGQNVTFRCDPISEHNRLYWYRQTLGQGPEFLTYFQNEAQLEKSRLLSDRFSAERPKGSFSTLEIQRTEQGDSAMYLCASSFRLNESQHFGDGTRLSIL.

To note about this clonotype: This sequence may be a read error, since a much larger clone differs from it by one base. The chain combines TRBV11-3 with TRBJ2-2; D perhaps matches TRBD2 (5 bases). Per germline, CDR1 SGHNT and CDR2 YENEEA. CDR3 length: 13 residues. In nucleotides, the CDR3 is TGTGCCGGCAGCTTAGCTAGCTCCGGGGAGCTGTTTTTT. Its translation: CAGSLASSGELFF. Together with reference TRBV11-3 and TRBJ2-2, the CDR3 gives the full variable domain: EAGVVQSPRYKIIEKKQPVAFWCNPISGHNTLYWYLQNLGQGPELLIRYENEEAVDDSQLPKDRFSAERLKGVDSTLKIQPAELGDSAVYLCAGSLASSGELFFGEGSRLTVL.

The chain recombines TRBV28 with TRBJ2-1; TRBD2 matches 9 bases. CDR1 and CDR2 (germline): MDHEN, SYDVKM. CDR3 size: 14 residues. The J segment lost 5 bases and the V segment lost 8 bases, leaving 7 bases of the junction unmatched. The CDR3 sequence is CASAGGARNNEQFF. CDR3 bases: TGTGCCAGCGCGGGGGGGGCTCGGAACAATGAGCAGTTCTTC.

The chain joins TRBV6-5 to TRBJ2-1, with D uncertain. This CDR3 is 13 amino acids long. Germline CDR1 MNHEY, CDR2 SVGAGI. The V end lost 2 bases, the J end lost 4 bases, and 6 bases lay between the germline ends. CDR3 region: CASSYDNYNEQFF. Written as DNA, the CDR3 is TGTGCCAGCAGTTACGACAATTACAATGAGCAGTTCTTC.

This clonotype was counted a few times. The V gene is TRBV5-1, the J gene TRBJ1-4; D may be TRBD1 (5 bases). Trimming took 7 bases from V and 5 from J, leaving 6 bases between them. Germline assignment: CDR1 SGHRS and CDR2 YFSETQ. This CDR3 is 11 amino acids long. The CDR3 coding sequence is TGCGCCAGCCGACAGAATGAAAAACTGTTTTTT. This gives the protein CASRQNEKLFF.